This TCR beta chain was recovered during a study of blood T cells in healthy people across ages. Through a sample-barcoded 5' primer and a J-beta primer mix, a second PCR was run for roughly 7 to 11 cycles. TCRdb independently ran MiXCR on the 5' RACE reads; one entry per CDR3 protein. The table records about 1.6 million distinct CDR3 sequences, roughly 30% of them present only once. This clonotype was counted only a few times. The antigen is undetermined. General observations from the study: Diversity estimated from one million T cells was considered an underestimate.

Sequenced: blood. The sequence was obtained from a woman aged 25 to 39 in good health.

This CDR3 reads CASSPDESLSYNEQFF. As DNA, the CDR3 is TGTGCCAGCAGTCCAGATGAGTCTTTGTCCTACAATGAGCAGTTCTTC. This chain connects TRBV2 to TRBJ2-1; no clear D gene. Germline CDR1 reads SNHLY; CDR2 reads FYNNEI. Trimming stripped 5 bases from V and 1 base from J, with 15 bases between. CDR3 length: 16 residues.